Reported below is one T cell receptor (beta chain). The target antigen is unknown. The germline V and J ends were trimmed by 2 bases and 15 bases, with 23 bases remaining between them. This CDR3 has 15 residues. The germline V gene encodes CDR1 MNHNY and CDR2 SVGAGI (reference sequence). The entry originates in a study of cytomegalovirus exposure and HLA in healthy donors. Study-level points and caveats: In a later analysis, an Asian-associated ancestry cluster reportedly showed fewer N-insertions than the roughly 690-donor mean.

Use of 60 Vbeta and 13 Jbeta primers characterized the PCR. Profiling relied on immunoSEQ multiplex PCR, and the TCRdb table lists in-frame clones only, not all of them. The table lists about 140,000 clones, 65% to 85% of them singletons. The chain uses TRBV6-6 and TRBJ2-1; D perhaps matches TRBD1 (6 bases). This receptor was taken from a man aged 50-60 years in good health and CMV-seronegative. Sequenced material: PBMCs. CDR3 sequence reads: CASSYQGGTSNPLFF. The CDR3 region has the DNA TGTGCCAGCAGTTACCAAGGGGGTACCTCCAATCCCCTGTTCTTC.